Below are 30 T cell receptor beta chains sequenced from a single sample in a study of Ad26.COV2.S vaccination and SARS-CoV-2 variants. Treatment specified: around 19 received Ad26.COV2.S at low or high dose, single or two shots; roughly 5 received placebo; per-sample allocation not given. At day 63 after the first vaccine or placebo injection, samples were drawn. Clones were read by immunoSEQ multiplex PCR, and TCRdb kept only the in-frame ones, dropping some. Of roughly 450,000 clones listed, approximately 90% are singletons. The specimen comprised peripheral blood, sampled in a trial of Ad26.COV2.S vaccine versus placebo. The receptors stem from a person between 18 and 65 years old who received the Ad26.COV2.S COVID-19 vaccine or a placebo.

The chain couples TRBV4-3 to TRBJ2-7; TRBD2 agrees at 10 bases. Germline V gene sequence: CDR1 LGHNA, CDR2 YSLEER. CDR3 length: 16 amino acids. Trimming cost V 3 bases and J 6 bases; bases outside gene matches: 11. The CDR3 sequence is CASSHNLAGEPSEQYF. The CDR3 coding sequence is TGCGCCAGCAGCCACAATCTAGCGGGGGAACCTTCCGAGCAGTACTTC.

The chain carries TRBV14 and TRBJ2-2, with a possible D match to TRBD2 (7 bases). Looked up from germline, CDR1 is SGHDN and CDR2 is FVKESK. The V and J ends lost 0 bases and 0 bases respectively, with 14 bases between them. The CDR3 covers 18 residues. The CDR3 spells CASSQDLGGGTNTGELFF. CDR3 nucleotide sequence: TGTGCCAGCAGCCAAGATCTGGGAGGGGGGACGAACACCGGGGAGCTGTTTTTT.

The chain joins TRBV4-1 to TRBJ2-7; TRBD2 might be the D (6 bases). This CDR3 region has 17 residues. CDR1 is MGHRA, CDR2 YSYEKL, per germline. V was trimmed by 0 bases and J by 2 bases, leaving 17 bases between them. The DNA for the CDR3 is TGCGCCAGCAGCCAAGAAGGAATAGTGGGAGGTACCTACGAGCAGTACTTC. Amino acid sequence: CASSQEGIVGGTYEQYF.

This chain joins TRBV11-3 and TRBJ2-7, with D uncertain. The V gene's germline CDR1 is SGHNT and CDR2 YENEEA. This CDR3 comprises 15 residues. V was shortened by 5 bases and J by 0 bases, with 14 bases between the two germline ends. In DNA form, the CDR3 reads TGTGCCAGCAGCCCCGTAGACTCGAGCTCCTACGAGCAGTACTTC. Protein sequence: CASSPVDSSSYEQYF.

The rearrangement links TRBV3-1 (or the pseudogene TRBV3-2) to TRBJ1-2; tentatively, D is TRBD1 (5 bases). CDR1 is LGHDT, CDR2 YNNKEL, per germline (reference sequence). V was clipped by 0 bases and J by 0 bases, with 8 bases between them. The CDR3 spans 15 residues. The CDR3 loop reads CASSQDATANYGYTF. CDR3 sequence (DNA): TGTGCCAGCAGCCAAGATGCGACAGCTAACTATGGCTACACCTTC.

The chain recombines TRBV18 with TRBJ2-1; D not certain. Germline lookup yields CDR1 KGHSH and CDR2 LQKENI. Trimming shortened V by 3 bases and J by 7 bases, and 10 bases separated the two germline ends. The CDR3 covers 13 residues. The CDR3 region is CASSPSNFNEQFF. The CDR3 DNA reads as TGTGCCAGCTCACCCTCAAACTTTAATGAGCAGTTCTTC.

The chain links TRBV5-6 to TRBJ2-3; tentatively, D is TRBD1 or TRBD2 (5 bases each). The CDR3 spans 12 residues. V lost 3 bases and J 5 bases, leaving 7 bases between the germline ends. CDR1 is SGHDT and CDR2 is YYEEEE in the germline V gene. CDR3 amino acids: CASSWGIDTQYF. The CDR3 DNA reads TGTGCCAGCAGCTGGGGGATAGATACGCAGTATTTT.

The chain uses TRBV23-1 and TRBJ1-5; no clear D. TRBV23-1 is an ORF, and what it does is uncertain. The germline V and J ends were trimmed by 6 bases and 1 base, with 10 bases remaining between them. CDR3 size: 14 residues. The CDR3 protein is CASRNKGSNQPQHF. The CDR3 coding sequence is TGCGCCAGCAGAAACAAAGGGAGCAATCAGCCCCAGCATTTT.

The chain recombines TRBV7-9 with TRBJ2-7; 11 bases line up with TRBD2. CDR3 length equals 15 residues. Germline loops: CDR1 SEHNR, CDR2 FQNEAQ (reference sequence). Trimming took 5 bases from V and 4 from J; bases not matched to a gene: 7. CDR3 sequence reads: CASSHETSGEYEQYF. CDR3 sequence (DNA): TGTGCCAGCAGCCACGAGACTAGCGGGGAGTACGAGCAGTACTTC.

V is TRBV5-4 and J is TRBJ2-5; D is ambiguous. CDR3 length: 15 amino acids. Between the trimmed V and J ends, which lost 0 bases and 1 base, there was a span of 10 bases. Germline values: CDR1 SGHNT, CDR2 YYREEE (reference sequence). The CDR3 nucleotides are TGTGCCAGCAGCTTGGTTTGGGCCGGCCAAGAGACCCAGTACTTC. Its translation: CASSLVWAGQETQYF.

V and J are TRBV7-8 and TRBJ2-7; TRBD1 agrees at 8 bases. The CDR3 length is 15 residues. V gave up 5 bases and J gave up 3 bases; unmatched junction bases: 9. Germline CDR1 reads SGHVS; CDR2 reads FQNEAQ. CDR3 region: CASSPRQGSYYEQYF. The CDR3 region has the DNA TGTGCCAGCAGCCCGAGACAGGGGAGTTACTACGAGCAGTACTTC.

The table lists this clone with a count of one. The CDR3 region has the DNA TGTGCCAGCAGTTACTCGATCGCGGACACCTTCGGTAGCAATCAGCCCCAGCATTTT. This gives the protein CASSYSIADTFGSNQPQHF. The V gene is TRBV6-2 or TRBV6-3, the J gene TRBJ1-5; perhaps TRBD1 as D (5 bases). The V end lost 0 bases, the J end lost 0 bases, and 18 bases lay between the germline ends. The CDR3 has 19 residues. Germline CDR1 MNHEY, CDR2 SVGEGT.

This chain uses TRBV11-3 with TRBJ2-7, with D unresolved. This CDR3 region has 12 residues. The ends were cut back, 7 bases at V and 12 bases at J, with 19 bases in the middle. Germline V gives CDR1 SGHNT, CDR2 YENEEA. The CDR3 sequence is CASTLKVGFRYF. CDR3 DNA sequence: TGTGCCAGCACCCTCAAAGTAGGGTTTCGGTACTTC.

The rearrangement uses TRBV6-4 and TRBJ2-6, with TRBD1 as a possible D gene (6 bases). V dropped 3 bases and J dropped 1 base, with 10 bases sitting between them. The CDR3 is 16 residues long. CDR1 and CDR2 (germline): MRHNA, SNTAGT. The CDR3 here is CASSEHTGSGANVLTF. The CDR3 nucleotides are TGTGCCAGCAGTGAACACACAGGGTCTGGGGCCAACGTCCTGACTTTC.

This chain connects TRBV28 to TRBJ2-7, with D tentatively TRBD2 (6 bases). The V end lost 6 bases, the J end lost 5 bases, and 14 bases lay between the germline ends. The CDR3 runs to 13 residues. Germline lookup yields CDR1 MDHEN and CDR2 SYDVKM. The CDR3 reads CASSPGDTHEQYF. DNA of the CDR3: TGTGCCAGCAGCCCGGGGGATACACACGAGCAGTACTTC.

The chain carries TRBV27 and TRBJ2-1, with D possibly being TRBD2 (6 bases). Deletions cut 4 bases from V and 4 bases from J, with 14 bases between. The CDR3 runs 15 residues. Germline V gene sequence: CDR1 MNHEY, CDR2 SMNVEV (reference sequence). The CDR3, as DNA: TGTGCCAGCAGTTCGCTAGCGCGGTTATACAATGAGCAGTTCTTC. The encoded protein is CASSSLARLYNEQFF.

The rearrangement links TRBV6-1 to TRBJ1-6; D possibly corresponds to TRBD1 (5 bases). The CDR3 extends over 14 amino acids. In germline, CDR1 is MNHNS, CDR2 SASEGT. The germline V and J ends were trimmed by 3 bases and 8 bases, with 11 bases remaining between them. CDR3 loop: CASSDRDRDSPLHF. CDR3 sequence (DNA): TGTGCCAGCAGTGACCGCGACAGAGATTCACCCCTCCACTTT.

This chain connects TRBV6-5 to TRBJ1-3, with 7 bases identical to TRBD1. Germline CDR1 MNHEY, CDR2 SVGAGI. The CDR3 spans 15 residues. The J segment lost 1 base and the V segment lost 5 bases, leaving 5 bases of the junction unmatched. The CDR3 spells CASSRTTGSGNTIYF. DNA for the CDR3: TGTGCCAGCAGTCGTACGACAGGGTCTGGAAACACCATATATTTT.

The CDR3 is CASSVQQGVSEQYF. The CDR3 nucleotides are TGTGCCAGCAGCGTACAACAGGGGGTGTCCGAGCAGTACTTC. The chain carries TRBV9 and TRBJ2-7; 8 bases are a match to TRBD1. This CDR3 spans 14 amino acids. Germline V gene sequence: CDR1 SGDLS, CDR2 YYNGEE. Trimming removed 1 base from V and 6 bases from J; junction bases left unmatched: 6. Looking up the rest from reference TRBV9 and TRBJ2-7 gives the full variable domain: DSGVTQTPKHLITATGQRVTLRCSPRSGDLSVYWYQQSLDQGLQFLIQYYNGEERAKGNILERFSAQQFPDLHSELNLSSLELGDSALYFCASSVQQGVSEQYFGPGTRLTVT.

This chain uses TRBV5-1 with TRBJ1-3, with 9 bases fitting TRBD1. Trimming removed 4 bases from V and 2 bases from J; junction bases left unmatched: 4. The CDR3 runs 15 residues. Germline V gene data show CDR1 as SGHRS and CDR2 as YFSETQ. The DNA of the CDR3 is TGCGCCAGCAGCAGTGGGGACAGGGCTGGAAACACCATATATTTT. Residues: CASSSGDRAGNTIYF.

This chain uses TRBV29-1 with TRBJ1-1; possibly TRBD1 for D (5 bases). V lost 1 base and J lost 11, with 20 bases in between. Germline CDR1 is SQVTM and CDR2 is ANQGSEA. There are 14 residues in the CDR3. Here the CDR3 reads CSVEGLVGVVEAFF. The CDR3 nucleotides read TGCAGCGTTGAAGGGCTTGTAGGGGTAGTAGAGGCTTTCTTT.

This chain connects TRBV5-1 to TRBJ2-3; 7 bases are shared with TRBD2. Germline V gene data show CDR1 as SGHRS and CDR2 as YFSETQ. The CDR3 extends over 17 amino acids. Trimming took 4 bases from V and 1 from J; bases not matched to a gene: 12. CDR3 coding DNA: TGCGCCAGCAGCCCGCGACCTGGGACTACCGGCACAGATACGCAGTATTTT. Its translation: CASSPRPGTTGTDTQYF.

This clone occurred once. V usage is TRBV19 and J usage is TRBJ2-5; the match to TRBD1 covers 7 bases. The CDR3 loop spans 13 amino acids. The germline gives CDR1 LNHDA, CDR2 SQIVND (reference sequence). With V trimmed by 9 bases and J by 5 bases, 9 bases remained unmatched. The CDR3 loop is CASGQAGRETQYF. The CDR3 DNA reads TGTGCCAGCGGACAGGCGGGTAGGGAGACCCAGTACTTC.

This rearrangement joins TRBV2 to TRBJ2-3; TRBD2 matches 12 bases. J lost 5 bases, V lost 6 bases, and 6 bases had no gene match. The CDR3 loop spans 15 amino acids. Germline-derived CDR1 and CDR2 are SNHLY and FYNNEI. CDR3 nucleotide sequence: TGTGCCAGCAGGACGGGACTAGCGGGTGAAGATACGCAGTATTTT. Its translation: CASRTGLAGEDTQYF.

The V call is TRBV18, the J call TRBJ2-1; 7 nucleotides match TRBD2. CDR3 length: 16 residues. V dropped 1 base and J dropped 7; count of bases not matched to a gene: 10. The germline CDR1 and CDR2 sequences are KGHSH and LQKENI. CDR3 sequence reads: CASSPLAGAGGNEQFF. As DNA, the CDR3 is TGTGCCAGCTCACCACTCGCCGGGGCCGGGGGGAATGAGCAGTTCTTC.

CDR3 region: CASSIDKGVQFF. The CDR3 region has the DNA TGTGCCAGCAGCATAGATAAAGGGGTGCAGTTCTTC. The chain has TRBV7-2 and TRBJ2-1; TRBD1 might be the D (5 bases). The CDR3 has 12 amino acids. V shed 5 bases and J shed 12 bases, with 14 bases lying between them. CDR1 is SGHTA, CDR2 FQGNSA, per germline.

The chain recombines TRBV5-7 with TRBJ2-7; 15 bases map to TRBD2. TRBV5-7 is an ORF; its function is uncertain. The trim removed 1 base at V and 5 bases at J, leaving 10 bases unmatched. This CDR3 spans 18 amino acids. CDR3 bases: TGTGCCAGCAGCTTGCCAAGGACTAGCGGGAGGGCCGAAAACGAGCAGTACTTC. Amino acid sequence: CASSLPRTSGRAENEQYF.

CDR3 nucleotide sequence: TGTGCCAGCAGTGAAGCAGGGGGGGTCCCAGCGGGAGGCATAGATACGCAGTATTTT. Translated: CASSEAGGVPAGGIDTQYF. The V and J genes are TRBV2 and TRBJ2-3; 9 nucleotides line up with TRBD2. The CDR3 totals 19 residues. Germline loops: CDR1 SNHLY, CDR2 FYNNEI. Unmatched junction bases numbered 15, after V lost 0 bases and J lost 5 bases.

The chain employs TRBV3-1 (or the pseudogene TRBV3-2) and TRBJ1-5; 10 bases fit TRBD1. CDR3 size: 15 residues. Germline trimming cut 1 base from V and 5 bases from J; bases unmatched to any gene: 2. The germline V gene encodes CDR1 LGHDT and CDR2 YNNKEL (reference sequence). The CDR3 spells CASSQGGTGDQPQHF. CDR3 coding DNA: TGTGCCAGCAGCCAAGGTGGGACAGGGGATCAGCCCCAGCATTTT.

The rearrangement joins TRBV6-5 to TRBJ2-1, with 7 nucleotides matching TRBD1. The CDR3 totals 16 residues. CDR1 MNHEY and CDR2 SVGAGI come from the germline V gene. V was clipped by 2 bases and J by 2 bases; unmatched bases: 6. In DNA, the CDR3 is TGTGCCAGCAGTTACCGAAGGGGGCTGGCCTACAATGAGCAGTTCTTC. Translation gives CASSYRRGLAYNEQFF.